The T cell receptor beta chain described here comes from a study of blood T cell repertoires in COVID-19. Study-level background: The United States, Italy and Spain supplied acute and convalescent COVID-19 samples. T cells, B-cell-depleted T cells, or PBMCs supplied cDNA or gDNA.

Authors' methods: Reference gene primer amplification yielded estimated nucleated cell counts. TCRdb's copy holds only in-frame clones and misses some; the assay was immunoSEQ multiplex PCR. That table gives V, J and clone size, and the DNA gave D and trimming. The sample shows some 350,000 clones, 80% to 90% of them seen only once. The CDR3 is made up of 16 amino acids. V shed 2 bases and J 5 bases; nucleotides not matched to a gene: 6. Germline V gives CDR1 WSHSY, CDR2 SAAADI. This clone was seen more than once but under ten times. The V and J genes are TRBV10-2 and TRBJ2-1; 10 bases fit TRBD2. The sequence was collected from a man aged 25 to 45 with active or convalescent COVID-19. Specimen: peripheral blood. Here the CDR3 DNA reads TGCGCCAGCAGTGAGCCCCTCGGACTAGCGGACAATGAGCAGTTCTTC. Residues: CASSEPLGLADNEQFF.